The 27 T cell receptor beta chains presented below share a single source sample, sequenced in a study of T-cell reconstitution after alpha-beta-depleted transplantation in children. Library preparation (for TCRbeta) was performed with unique molecular identifiers. TCRdb recomputed calls from the PCR reads with MiXCR, one row per CDR3 protein. The sample has hundreds of thousands of distinct CDR3 sequences, 13% seen once. The sample here was PBMCs, mostly from graft donor cells, taken 360 days after TCRalphabeta/CD19-depleted stem cell transplant. These TCRs come from a male patient under 18 who had a stem cell transplant for acute myeloid leukemia, so the T cells may come from the graft donor.

This clonotype was seen more than once but under ten times. The chain links TRBV20-1 to TRBJ1-6; D call uncertain. CDR1 is DFQATT, CDR2 SNEGSKA, per germline (reference sequence). The germline V and J ends were trimmed by 1 base and 5 bases, with 9 bases remaining between them. This CDR3 has 14 residues. CDR3 nucleotide sequence: TGCAGTGCTAGAGCGACGGTGAATAATTCACCCCTCCACTTT. Encoded protein: CSARATVNNSPLHF.

This clonotype occurred a few times. The V and J genes are TRBV6-5 and TRBJ2-7; 9 nucleotides agree with TRBD2. Per the germline V gene, CDR1 is MNHEY and CDR2 is SVGAGI. This CDR3 contains 16 residues. The V segment lost 2 bases and the J segment 7 bases; nucleotides outside the gene matches: 12. The CDR3 sequence is CASSYERGLAGLEQYF. DNA of the CDR3: TGTGCCAGCAGTTACGAGCGGGGGCTAGCGGGACTGGAGCAGTACTTC.

CDR3 sequence: CASSIDLRQGSGYTF. The CDR3 DNA reads as TGTGCCAGTAGTATAGATCTTCGTCAGGGGAGCGGCTACACCTTC. The chain is built from TRBV19 and TRBJ1-2, with D perhaps matching TRBD1 (6 bases). Trimming removed 0 bases from V and 8 bases from J, with 16 bases in between. Germline V gene lookup returns CDR1 LNHDA and CDR2 SQIVND (reference sequence). CDR3 length: 15 amino acids.

There are many counts of this clonotype. V is TRBV2 and J is TRBJ2-5, with D uncertain. Germline lookup yields CDR1 SNHLY and CDR2 FYNNEI. The CDR3 contains 10 residues. Trimming removed 7 bases from V and 4 bases from J, with 4 bases in between. The CDR3 here is CASIGETQYF. The CDR3 nucleotides read TGTGCCAGCATCGGAGAGACCCAGTACTTC.

The genes are TRBV29-1 and TRBJ2-1; 9 bases map to TRBD2. This CDR3 is 14 amino acids long. Trimming took 7 bases from V and 9 from J; bases not matched to a gene: 13. Germline loops: CDR1 SQVTM, CDR2 ANQGSEA. The CDR3 DNA follows: TGCAGCGGTGACTGGCTAGCGGGGTTTGGTGAGCAGTTCTTC. Translation: CSGDWLAGFGEQFF.

The V gene is TRBV7-8, the J gene TRBJ1-1; 7 bases agree with TRBD1. CDR3 size: 17 residues. Germline-derived CDR1 and CDR2 are SGHVS and FQNEAQ. V lost 5 bases, J lost 1 base, and 13 bases stayed unmatched. CDR3 in amino acids: CASSPLTAGGPNTEAFF. CDR3 bases: TGTGCCAGCAGCCCCCTAACGGCAGGGGGACCGAACACTGAAGCTTTCTTT. Using reference TRBV7-8 and TRBJ1-1 for the parts outside the CDR3, the full variable domain is GAGVSQSPRYKVAKRGQDVALRCDPISGHVSLFWYQQALGQGPEFLTYFQNEAQLDKSGLPSDRFFAERPEGSVSTLKIQRTQQEDSAVYLCASSPLTAGGPNTEAFFGQGTRLTVV.

This clonotype appeared many times. The chain employs TRBV20-1 and TRBJ1-2, with D unclear. V lost 1 base and J 5 bases, leaving 8 bases between the germline ends. The CDR3 has 12 amino acids. Germline values: CDR1 DFQATT, CDR2 SNEGSKA (reference sequence). In nucleotides, the CDR3 is TGCAGTGCTAGAGGGCAGTTTTATGGCTACACCTTC. Residues: CSARGQFYGYTF.

This clonotype turned up a few times. The CDR3 spells CASSNRVRYEQYF. DNA of the CDR3: TGTGCCAGCTCGAACAGAGTTCGATACGAGCAGTACTTC. The rearrangement joins TRBV7-2 to TRBJ2-7; D gene ambiguous. V dropped 8 bases and J dropped 4 bases, with 15 bases sitting between them. Germline V gene sequence: CDR1 SGHTA, CDR2 FQGNSA. This CDR3 is 13 amino acids long. The full variable domain, in which reference TRBV7-2 and TRBJ2-7 provide the parts outside the CDR3, is GAGVSQSPSNKVTEKGKDVELRCDPISGHTALYWYRQSLGQGLEFLIYFQGNSAPDKSGLPSDRFSAERTGGSVSTLTIQRTQQEDSAVYLCASSNRVRYEQYFGPGTRLTVT.

The chain has TRBV29-1 and TRBJ2-7; either TRBD1 or TRBD2 may supply D (5 bases each). With 6 bases removed from V and 5 bases from J, the gap between germline ends came to 17 bases. The CDR3 is 13 residues long. Germline lookup yields CDR1 SQVTM and CDR2 ANQGSEA. As DNA, the CDR3 is TGCAGCGTGGGACGGACGCTAGAAGACGAGCAGTACTTC. Translating it yields CSVGRTLEDEQYF.

This clonotype was picked up a small number of times. The chain has TRBV19 and TRBJ2-2; possibly TRBD1 or TRBD2 for D (5 bases each). The CDR3 is made up of 16 amino acids. Germline CDR1 LNHDA, CDR2 SQIVND (reference sequence). V lost 4 bases to trimming and J lost 2 bases, with 14 bases between them. CDR3 sequence reads: CASSTRGTVNTGELFF. The CDR3 coding sequence is TGTGCCAGTAGTACCCGAGGGACGGTCAACACCGGGGAGCTGTTTTTT.

The table lists this clonotype with a few counts. The gene calls are TRBV28 and TRBJ2-3; 8 bases map to TRBD2. The CDR3 sequence is 13 residues long. Germline V gene lookup returns CDR1 MDHEN and CDR2 SYDVKM. With V trimmed by 10 bases and J by 4 bases, 7 bases remained unmatched. For the CDR3, the DNA is TGTGCCATCGGGGGGGGCGGCGCAGATACGCAGTATTTT. The encoded protein is CAIGGGGADTQYF.

Many counts were recorded for this clonotype. V and J are TRBV12-3 or TRBV12-4 and TRBJ2-1; D gene uncertain. The CDR3 is 12 residues long. Trimming left V 6 bases short and J 5 bases short, with 8 bases between. CDR3 region: CASRTLNNEQFF. The CDR3 DNA follows: TGTGCCAGCAGGACACTCAACAATGAGCAGTTCTTC.

CDR3 sequence (DNA): TGCAGTACAGGGGTAGAGACCCAGTACTTC. Translated, it gives CSTGVETQYF. V usage is TRBV20-1 and J usage is TRBJ2-5; 7 bases agree with TRBD1. This CDR3 comprises 10 residues. Germline CDR1 DFQATT, CDR2 SNEGSKA (reference sequence). Trimming took 8 bases from V and 4 from J; bases not matched to a gene: 1.

This chain uses TRBV6-5 with TRBJ2-7; 9 bases align to TRBD1. V shed 4 bases and J 2 bases; nucleotides not matched to a gene: 15. Germline V gives CDR1 MNHEY, CDR2 SVGAGI. The CDR3 has 18 residues. The CDR3 protein is CASSFLLSPGTGTYEQYF. In DNA form, the CDR3 reads TGTGCCAGCAGTTTCCTACTATCCCCCGGGACAGGGACCTACGAGCAGTACTTC.

This clonotype was seen at least ten times. The V gene is TRBV20-1, the J gene TRBJ2-5; a possible D gene is TRBD2 (5 bases). The V gene's germline CDR1 is DFQATT and CDR2 SNEGSKA (reference sequence). V was shortened by 8 bases and J by 0 bases, with 13 bases between the two germline ends. There are 13 residues in the CDR3. This CDR3 reads CSPDVRDQETQYF. Here the CDR3 DNA reads TGCAGTCCCGACGTGCGGGACCAAGAGACCCAGTACTTC.

This clonotype was detected many times. J is TRBJ2-5 and V is TRBV5-1; tentatively, D is TRBD2 (6 bases). V dropped 4 bases and J dropped 2 bases, with 12 bases sitting between them. CDR3 size: 14 residues. Germline V gene data show CDR1 as SGHRS and CDR2 as YFSETQ. DNA for the CDR3: TGCGCCAGCAGCCCGGGGACTTTTCAAGAGACCCAGTACTTC. As protein: CASSPGTFQETQYF.

This clonotype has only a few counts. This sequence joins TRBV7-2 and TRBJ2-1; possibly TRBD1 for D (5 bases). Trimming removed 1 base at V and 2 bases at J, with 9 bases between. The V gene's germline CDR1 is SGHTA and CDR2 FQGNSA. The CDR3 runs to 15 residues. CDR3 loop: CASSLGRVTYNEQFF. In DNA form, the CDR3 reads TGTGCCAGCAGCTTAGGCAGGGTCACCTACAATGAGCAGTTCTTC.

The sample holds a few counts of this clonotype. The CDR3 DNA follows: TGTGCCAGCAGCTGGACAGGGCTGGGGTACGAGCAGTACTTC. This encodes CASSWTGLGYEQYF. The chain joins TRBV7-2 to TRBJ2-7; 8 bases map to TRBD1. The CDR3 loop spans 14 amino acids. Germline CDR1 is SGHTA and CDR2 is FQGNSA. V lost 4 bases to trimming and J lost 4 bases; unmatched junction nucleotides: 6. The full variable domain, completed using reference TRBV7-2 and TRBJ2-7, is GAGVSQSPSNKVTEKGKDVELRCDPISGHTALYWYRQSLGQGLEFLIYFQGNSAPDKSGLPSDRFSAERTGGSVSTLTIQRTQQEDSAVYLCASSWTGLGYEQYFGPGTRLTVT.

This chain uses TRBV6-5 with TRBJ2-3, with 12 bases that match TRBD2. Germline V lookup: CDR1 MNHEY, CDR2 SVGAGI. With 4 bases clipped from V and 4 bases from J, the junction kept 6 bases outside the gene matches. CDR3 size: 16 residues. The CDR3 DNA reads as TGTGCCAGCAGTTTTAGACTAGCGGGAGTCGCAGATACGCAGTATTTT. This gives the protein CASSFRLAGVADTQYF.

The V gene is TRBV11-2, the J gene TRBJ1-2, with 10 bases lining up with TRBD1. This CDR3 is 13 amino acids long. V shed 5 bases, J shed 8 bases, and the junction held 5 bases outside the gene matches. The germline gives CDR1 SGHAT, CDR2 FQNNGV. The CDR3 bases are TGTGCCAGCAGCAGACAGGGGGCCGGGGGCTACACCTTC. Its protein is CASSRQGAGGYTF. Filled out from reference TRBV11-2 and TRBJ1-2, the complete variable domain reads EAGVAQSPRYKIIEKRQSVAFWCNPISGHATLYWYQQILGQGPKLLIQFQNNGVVDDSQLPKDRFSAERLKGVDSTLKIQPAKLEDSAVYLCASSRQGAGGYTFGSGTRLTVV.

This clonotype was found many times. The rearrangement links TRBV28 to TRBJ2-3; TRBD1 agrees at 8 bases. Germline V lookup: CDR1 MDHEN, CDR2 SYDVKM. V shed 8 bases, J shed 6 bases, and the junction held 13 bases outside the gene matches. CDR3 size: 15 residues. CDR3 region: CASPPQGATSDTQYF. The DNA for the CDR3 is TGTGCCAGCCCGCCCCAGGGGGCCACATCGGATACGCAGTATTTT.

This chain connects TRBV28 to TRBJ1-1, with D perhaps TRBD1 (6 bases). Germline CDR1 reads MDHEN; CDR2 reads SYDVKM. Trimming removed 5 bases from V and 2 bases from J, with 18 bases in between. CDR3 size: 16 residues. CDR3 DNA: TGTGCCAGCAGTCTATATACAGGGCTTGGCAACACTGAAGCTTTCTTT. This gives the protein CASSLYTGLGNTEAFF.

This clonotype was seen a few times. The gene calls are TRBV2 and TRBJ2-3; 15 nucleotides align to TRBD2. Germline loops: CDR1 SNHLY, CDR2 FYNNEI. This CDR3 has 17 residues. With 4 bases clipped from V and 0 bases from J, the junction kept 2 bases outside the gene matches. CDR3 loop: CASSGGLAGGSTDTQYF. In DNA, the CDR3 is TGTGCCAGCAGTGGCGGACTAGCGGGAGGGAGCACAGATACGCAGTATTTT.

V usage is TRBV11-2 and J usage is TRBJ2-2; 7 bases line up with TRBD2. With 1 base clipped from V and 0 bases from J, the junction kept 5 bases outside the gene matches. The CDR3 totals 17 residues. CDR1 SGHAT and CDR2 FQNNGV come from the germline V gene. The CDR3 sequence: CASSLGPSGANTGELFF. The DNA of the CDR3 is TGTGCCAGCAGCTTAGGCCCTAGCGGAGCGAACACCGGGGAGCTGTTTTTT.

This clonotype was seen a few times. The J gene is TRBJ2-3, the V gene TRBV7-8; TRBD1 agrees at 11 bases. This CDR3 spans 17 amino acids. Per germline, CDR1 SGHVS and CDR2 FQNEAQ. Trimming cost V 0 bases and J 4 bases; bases outside gene matches: 6. This CDR3 reads CASSLAGTGGRADTQYF. DNA of the CDR3: TGTGCCAGCAGCTTAGCAGGGACAGGGGGAAGGGCAGATACGCAGTATTTT.

The rearrangement uses TRBV28 and TRBJ2-2, with a possible D match to TRBD2 (6 bases). Germline V lookup: CDR1 MDHEN, CDR2 SYDVKM. The length of the CDR3 is 15 residues. V shed 6 bases and J shed 6 bases, with 17 bases lying between them. The CDR3: CASRKAGQGSGELFF. In DNA, the CDR3 is TGTGCCAGCAGGAAGGCGGGGCAAGGGTCCGGGGAGCTGTTTTTT. The whole variable domain, remainder taken from reference TRBV28 and TRBJ2-2, is DVKVTQSSRYLVKRTGEKVFLECVQDMDHENMFWYRQDPGLGLRLIYFSYDVKMKEKGDIPEGYSVSREKKERFSLILESASTNQTSMYLCASRKAGQGSGELFFGEGSRLTVL.

This clonotype has more than one count but fewer than ten. This sequence joins TRBV19 and TRBJ2-1; TRBD2 matches 8 bases. Germline CDR1 and CDR2: LNHDA and SQIVND (reference sequence). This CDR3 contains 16 residues. V lost 6 bases, J lost 2 bases, and 9 bases stayed unmatched. CDR3 sequence (DNA): TGTGCCAGTAGACCCGACGGGACTAGGCCCTACAATGAGCAGTTCTTC. It encodes CASRPDGTRPYNEQFF. Complete variable domain (other parts from reference TRBV19 and TRBJ2-1): DGGITQSPKYLFRKEGQNVTLSCEQNLNHDAMYWYRQDPGQGLRLIYYSQIVNDFQKGDIAEGYSVSREKKESFPLTVTSAQKNPTAFYLCASRPDGTRPYNEQFFGPGTRLTVL.